The present entry profiles one T cell receptor (beta chain) with its context. Antigen specificity is unknown. Each sample came from a Caucasian adult donor living in Nashville, Tennessee. This sample stems from a study of shared clonotypes between healthy human individuals. About the research overall: The study enrolled a couple of women and three men aged 18 to 49. General study findings and limits: It was only blood that was sampled, and tissue repertoires likely differ.

Germline V gives CDR1 SGHVS, CDR2 FQNEAQ. The CDR3 has 14 residues. V was shortened by 5 bases and J by 3 bases, with 14 bases between the two germline ends. Per sorted-subset replicate PCR, input was approximately 0.2 ug DNA, representing about 30,000 T cell genomes. The repertoire was sequenced with immunoSEQ multiplex PCR; TCRdb's copy has only in-frame clones and lacks some. The table includes just over 2,000,000 clones, approximately 95% detected once. This TCR came from a man between 18 and 35 years old in good health. Sequenced material: naive CD4+ T cells sorted from blood. Subset indicated: CD45RA+ positively selected. The chain couples TRBV7-8 to TRBJ2-7, with D possibly TRBD2 on 5 matching bases. CDR3: CASSPDEGNYEQYF. The CDR3 DNA follows: TGTGCCAGCAGCCCAGACGAGGGCAACTACGAGCAGTACTTC.